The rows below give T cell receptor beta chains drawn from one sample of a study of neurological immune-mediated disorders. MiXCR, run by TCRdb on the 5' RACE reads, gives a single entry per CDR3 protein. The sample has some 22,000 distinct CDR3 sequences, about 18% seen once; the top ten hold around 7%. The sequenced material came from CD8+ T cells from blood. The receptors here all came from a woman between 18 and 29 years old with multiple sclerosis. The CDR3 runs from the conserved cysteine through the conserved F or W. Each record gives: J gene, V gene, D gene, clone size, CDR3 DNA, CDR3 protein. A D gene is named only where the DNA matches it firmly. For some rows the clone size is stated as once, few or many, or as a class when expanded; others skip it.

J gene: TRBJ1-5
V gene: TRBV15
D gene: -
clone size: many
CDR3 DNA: TGTGCCACCAAAGGCCTGAATCAGCCCCAGCATTTT
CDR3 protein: CATKGLNQPQHF

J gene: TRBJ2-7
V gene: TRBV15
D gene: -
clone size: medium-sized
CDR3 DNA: TGTGCCACCAGCAGAGGGAAGGGGCCCGAGCAGTACTTC
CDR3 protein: CATSRGKGPEQYF

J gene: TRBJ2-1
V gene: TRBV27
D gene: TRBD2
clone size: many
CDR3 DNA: TGTGCCAGCAGTTTAAACCTAGCGGGGACCAATGAGCAGTTCTTC
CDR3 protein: CASSLNLAGTNEQFF

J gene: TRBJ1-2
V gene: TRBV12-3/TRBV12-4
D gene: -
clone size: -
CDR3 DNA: TGTGCCAGCAGTTTGCATTCATATGGCTACACCTTC
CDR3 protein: CASSLHSYGYTF

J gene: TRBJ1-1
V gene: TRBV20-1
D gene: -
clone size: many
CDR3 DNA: TGCAGTGCTACCCCCCCGGGAGTGCACACTGAAGCTTTCTTT
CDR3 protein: CSATPPGVHTEAFF

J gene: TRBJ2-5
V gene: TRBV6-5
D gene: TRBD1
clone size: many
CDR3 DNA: TGTGCCAGCAGCCCACAGACAGGGGGGTACCAAGAGACCCAGTACTTC
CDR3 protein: CASSPQTGGYQETQYF

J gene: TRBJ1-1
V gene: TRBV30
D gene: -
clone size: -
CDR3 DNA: TGTGCCTGGAGTACGACAAGTGAAGCTTTCTTT
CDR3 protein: CAWSTTSEAFF

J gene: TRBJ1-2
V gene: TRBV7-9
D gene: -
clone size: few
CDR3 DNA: TGTGCCAGCAGCCGACAGTATGGCTACACCTTC
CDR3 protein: CASSRQYGYTF

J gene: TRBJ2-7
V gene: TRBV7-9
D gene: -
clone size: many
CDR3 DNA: TGTGCCAGCAGCTTAGGGCCGGGGCGCCCGTCTTACGAGCAGTACTTC
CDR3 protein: CASSLGPGRPSYEQYF

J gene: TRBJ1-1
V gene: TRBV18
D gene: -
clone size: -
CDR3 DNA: TGTGCCAGCTCACCAGATCAGGGATTGGGGGACACTGAAGCTTTCTTT
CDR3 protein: CASSPDQGLGDTEAFF

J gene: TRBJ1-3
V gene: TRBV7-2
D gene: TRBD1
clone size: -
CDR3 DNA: TGTGCCAGCAGCACCAGACAGGGGAACACCATATATTTT
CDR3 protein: CASSTRQGNTIYF

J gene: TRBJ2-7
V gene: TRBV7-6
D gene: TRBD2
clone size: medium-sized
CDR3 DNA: TGTGCCAGCAGCTCATCGGGGGGGACCTTCTCCTACGAGCAGTACTTC
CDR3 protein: CASSSSGGTFSYEQYF

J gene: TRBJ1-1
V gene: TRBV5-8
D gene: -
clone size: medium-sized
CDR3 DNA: TGTGCCAGCAGCTTCCGGGTCTCGAACACTGAAGCTTTCTTT
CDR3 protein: CASSFRVSNTEAFF

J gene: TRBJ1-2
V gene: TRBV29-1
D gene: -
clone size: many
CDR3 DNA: TGCAGCGTTTGGGTGAAAGATGGCTACACCTTC
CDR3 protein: CSVWVKDGYTF

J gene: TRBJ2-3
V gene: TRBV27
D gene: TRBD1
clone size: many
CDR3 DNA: TGTGCCAGCACGCGACAGGGTAGAGATACGCAGTATTTT
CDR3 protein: CASTRQGRDTQYF

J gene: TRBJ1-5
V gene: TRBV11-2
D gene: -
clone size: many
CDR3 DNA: TGTGCCAGCAGTTCAGACCAGGGGAGTAATCAGCCCCAGCATTTT
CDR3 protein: CASSSDQGSNQPQHF

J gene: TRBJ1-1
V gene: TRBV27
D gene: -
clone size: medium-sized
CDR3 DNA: TGTGCCAGCAGTTTAATCCCAGGGGCCACTGAAGCTTTCTTT
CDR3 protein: CASSLIPGATEAFF

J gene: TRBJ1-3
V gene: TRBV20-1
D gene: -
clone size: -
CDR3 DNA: TGCAGTGCTAGGGCTGCATACTCTGGAAACACCATATATTTT
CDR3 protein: CSARAAYSGNTIYF

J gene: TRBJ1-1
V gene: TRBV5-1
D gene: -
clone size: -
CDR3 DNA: TGCGCCAGCAGCTTGGCCGCGAGGGGCACTGAAGCTTTCTTT
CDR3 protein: CASSLAARGTEAFF

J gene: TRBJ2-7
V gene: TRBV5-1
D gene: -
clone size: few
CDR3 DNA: TGCGCCAGCAGCTTGGACACGTACGAGCAGTACTTC
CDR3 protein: CASSLDTYEQYF

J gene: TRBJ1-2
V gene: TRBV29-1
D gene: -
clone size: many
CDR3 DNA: TGCAGCGTTGAGGGTCGAGGGGGTGGCTACACCTTC
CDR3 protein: CSVEGRGGGYTF

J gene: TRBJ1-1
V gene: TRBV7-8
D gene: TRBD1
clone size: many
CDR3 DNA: TGTGCCAGCAGCTTAGATCCCCGGACAGGGCTGAACACTGAAGCTTTCTTT
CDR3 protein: CASSLDPRTGLNTEAFF

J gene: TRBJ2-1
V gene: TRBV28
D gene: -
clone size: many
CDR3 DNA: TGTGCCAGCAGTTTTTTTCTGATCGATGAGCAGTTCTTC
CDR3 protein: CASSFFLIDEQFF

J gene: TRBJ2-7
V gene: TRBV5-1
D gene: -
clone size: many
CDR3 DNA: TGCGCCAGCAGCTTGGGAGGGGTCGGGGGATACGAGCAGTACTTC
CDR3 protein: CASSLGGVGGYEQYF

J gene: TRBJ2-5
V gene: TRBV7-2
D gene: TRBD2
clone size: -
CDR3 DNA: TGTGCCAGCTCCCCTGGCCTAGCGGCTTTCGGAGAGACCCAGTACTTC
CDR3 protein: CASSPGLAAFGETQYF

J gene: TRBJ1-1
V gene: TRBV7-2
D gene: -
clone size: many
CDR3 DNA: TGTGCCAGCAGCTTAGGGCTTTTGGGGGCCACTGAAGCTTTCTTT
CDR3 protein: CASSLGLLGATEAFF

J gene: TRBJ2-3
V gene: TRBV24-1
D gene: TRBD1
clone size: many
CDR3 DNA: TGTGCCACCAGTGGGAAAGGCAGGGGGTTACCCACAGATACGCAGTATTTT
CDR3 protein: CATSGKGRGLPTDTQYF

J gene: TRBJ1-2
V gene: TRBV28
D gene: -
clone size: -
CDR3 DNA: TGTGCCAGTATACAGGGACTCCTCGGCTACACCTTC
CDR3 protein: CASIQGLLGYTF